This paragraph covers one TCR beta chain sequence. In germline, CDR1 is SGHDT, CDR2 YYEEEE. This CDR3 contains 14 residues. V was clipped by 1 base and J by 10 bases, with 12 bases between them. These data come from a study of blood T cell repertoires in COVID-19. Clones were sequenced by immunoSEQ multiplex PCR, and TCRdb holds only the in-frame ones, with some missing. The data hold under 300,000 clones, with approximately 90% observed a single time. The V and J genes are TRBV5-6 and TRBJ1-6; D not resolved. The sequence was collected from a woman younger than 35 who had recovered from COVID-19. The sample comprised PBMCs or T cells enriched from blood (not recorded which). CDR3 coding DNA: TGTGCCAGCAGCTTGATGGCAGTAGCCTCACCCCTCCACTTT. Translated, it gives CASSLMAVASPLHF.